This T cell receptor beta chain was documented in a study of CD8+CD57+ T cells in acquired aplastic anemia. Findings and limits, study-wide: Shared by patients and controls, around 27 CD8+ CDR3s were abundant in patients.

After removal of 0 bases from V and 6 bases from J, the junction contained 5 bases not matched to a gene. This CDR3 is built from 15 residues. Germline values: CDR1 SNHLY, CDR2 FYNNEI. For CDR3 and TCR beta VDJ profiling, genomic DNA was the template used. TCRdb recomputed calls from the reads with MiXCR, one row per CDR3 protein. The profile shows about 260,000 distinct CDR3 sequences, around 82% of them singletons. This clonotype was detected once. Antigen unknown. All sequencing subjects had displayed CD8+CD57+ cell expansion on flow cytometry. Receipt of therapy had not occurred in any patient by the time of blood sampling.

This receptor was obtained from a human donor with aplastic anemia. The specimen was sorted CD4+, CD8+, or CD8+CD57+ T cells (not recorded which) from PBMCs. This chain connects TRBV2 to TRBJ1-5, with 7 positions matching TRBD1. Written as DNA, the CDR3 is TGTGCCAGCAGTGAAGCGCGACAGGGCGTTCAGCCCCAGCATTTT. Protein product: CASSEARQGVQPQHF.